This T cell receptor (beta chain) was documented in a study of blood T cell repertoires in COVID-19. Study-wide background: The United States, Italy and Spain were the sources of the acute and convalescent COVID-19 samples. Sources were T cells, B-cell-depleted T cells, or PBMCs; the material itself was cDNA or gDNA.

Original processing methods: For nucleated cells, counts were estimated from reference gene primer amplification. Some clones are missing from TCRdb's copy, which holds only in-frame ones; the method was immunoSEQ multiplex PCR. V and J calls and clone size follow that table, whereas D and trimming were derived from the DNA. Of around 260,000 clones listed, approximately 90% are singletons. The CDR3 covers 16 residues. Looked up from germline, CDR1 is SGHRS and CDR2 is YFSETQ. Deletions cut 0 bases from V and 0 bases from J, with 13 bases between. This TCR came from a woman in her 30s with active or convalescent COVID-19. The sequencing sample was made of peripheral blood. The V call is TRBV5-1, the J call TRBJ2-7; D is ambiguous. CDR3 nucleotide sequence: TGCGCCAGCAGCTTGGAACAACAGCTGGGCTCCTACGAGCAGTACTTC. This encodes CASSLEQQLGSYEQYF.